Listed below are T cell receptor beta chains from one sample, sequenced in a study of regulatory T cells in long-lasting Graves disease. TCRdb passed the multiplex PCR reads through MiXCR, listing each CDR3 protein once. This table holds almost 350,000 distinct CDR3 sequences, about 19% found once. The specimen comprised peripheral blood mononuclear cells (PBMCs), sampled when the disease was refractory, from a patient treated with antithyroid drugs. Every receptor here comes from a female donor with Graves disease. The CDR3 runs from the conserved cysteine through the conserved F or W. D genes are given only for firm matches. Where a row states a size, it is once, few, many or the class of an expanded clone; other rows omit it.

CDR3nt	CDR3aa	v_gene	d_gene	j_gene	abundance
TGCAGTGCTCGTGAATGGGGGATAGCCAAAAACATTCAGTACTTC	CSAREWGIAKNIQYF	TRBV20-1	.	TRBJ2-4	few
TGTGCCACCAGCAGAAAGCAGGGGGGAGACTATGGCTACACCTTC	CATSRKQGGDYGYTF	TRBV15	TRBD1	TRBJ1-2	many
TGTGCCAGCAGCTTACTAGGACAGGGGGCAGGTTCACCCCTCCACTTT	CASSLLGQGAGSPLHF	TRBV7-2	TRBD1	TRBJ1-6	.
TGTGCCAGCAGCGACAGTGGGTCAAATTCACCCCTCCACTTT	CASSDSGSNSPLHF	TRBV6-1	.	TRBJ1-6	few
TGCAGTGCTAGGGACAGGCTCGGTGGGGCCAACGTCCTGACTTTC	CSARDRLGGANVLTF	TRBV20-1	TRBD1	TRBJ2-6	.
TGCGCCAGCAGGGCGGGAGTAGGGATCCCCTACGAGCAGTACTTC	CASRAGVGIPYEQYF	TRBV10-2	TRBD2	TRBJ2-7	.
TGCGCCAGCAGCCCCCAAGGGGGGGCACACACTGAAGCTTTCTTT	CASSPQGGAHTEAFF	TRBV5-1	.	TRBJ1-1	few
TGTGCCAGCAGTGTTTCCGGGCCGCAAGACCAGCCCCAGCATTTT	CASSVSGPQDQPQHF	TRBV12-3/TRBV12-4	.	TRBJ1-5	many
TGTGCCAGCAGTTACTATGCGGGAGCCCTGAACACTGAAGCTTTCTTT	CASSYYAGALNTEAFF	TRBV6-9	.	TRBJ1-1	many
TGCAGCGTTGCGGCAGGGGGTTGGGGAGAGACCCAGTACTTC	CSVAAGGWGETQYF	TRBV29-1	TRBD1	TRBJ2-5	many
TGCAGTGCTGGAGTTCGCCCCGGCAGGGGATGGGAGACCCAGTACTTC	CSAGVRPGRGWETQYF	TRBV20-1	.	TRBJ2-5	many
TGTGCCAGCAGTTTAAATACAGGGGGCCCGTATGAGACCCAGTACTTC	CASSLNTGGPYETQYF	TRBV12-3/TRBV12-4	TRBD1	TRBJ2-5	many
TGTGCCAGCAGTTTACGCCGGGACAGATTAGTAGGAGAAAAACTGTTTTTT	CASSLRRDRLVGEKLFF	TRBV12-3/TRBV12-4	TRBD1	TRBJ1-4	many
TGTGCCAGCATCGGGACTAGCGGCTACAATGAGCAGTTCTTC	CASIGTSGYNEQFF	TRBV2	TRBD2	TRBJ2-1	many
TGTGCCAGCAGTGAATTTGATAGCAATCAGCCCCAGCATTTT	CASSEFDSNQPQHF	TRBV2	.	TRBJ1-5	many
TGTGCCAGCAGCGGTGCGGGATCCTACGAGCAGTACTTC	CASSGAGSYEQYF	TRBV9	.	TRBJ2-7	.
TGTGCCAGCAGTGAGACTAGCGGGGCCTACAATGAGCAGTTCTTC	CASSETSGAYNEQFF	TRBV6-2/TRBV6-3	TRBD2	TRBJ2-1	.
TGTGCCAGCAGCGGACAGGGGGGTAGCAATCAGCCCCAGCATTTT	CASSGQGGSNQPQHF	TRBV6-2/TRBV6-3	TRBD1	TRBJ1-5	many
TGTGCCAGCAGCTTAGGGGGACAGCCCTACGAGCAGTACTTC	CASSLGGQPYEQYF	TRBV11-2	TRBD1	TRBJ2-7	many
TGTGCCATCAATCACGCAGGGGCCGGGGAGCTGTTTTTT	CAINHAGAGELFF	TRBV10-3	.	TRBJ2-2	few
TGTGCCAGCTCAGCTGCAGGGGGCCCCTCCTACGAGCAGTACTTC	CASSAAGGPSYEQYF	TRBV18	TRBD1	TRBJ2-7	many
TGTGCCAGTAGTATAGCCCAGATCGGCAATTCACCCCTCCACTTT	CASSIAQIGNSPLHF	TRBV19	.	TRBJ1-6	.
TGTGCCAGCAGCCAAGGGCGAGGGGGGCGTATCAGTGAAAAACTGTTTTTT	CASSQGRGGRISEKLFF	TRBV14	.	TRBJ1-4	few
TGCAGCGCTCGTCCAGGGATGGGTGAAAAACTGTTTTTT	CSARPGMGEKLFF	TRBV29-1	.	TRBJ1-4	many
TGTGCCAGCAGTTACGATGGGACAGGGTCCTACGAGCAGTACTTC	CASSYDGTGSYEQYF	TRBV6-9	TRBD1	TRBJ2-7	many
TGCAGCGTTGAAGAAAGGGACCCATATAGCAATCAGCCCCAGCATTTT	CSVEERDPYSNQPQHF	TRBV29-1	.	TRBJ1-5	many
TGTGCCAGCAGTTCGGGGACGTCCTACAATGAGCAGTTCTTC	CASSSGTSYNEQFF	TRBV12-3/TRBV12-4	.	TRBJ2-1	few
TGTGCCAGCAGCTTAGCGGTTAACTACGAGCAGTACTTC	CASSLAVNYEQYF	TRBV7-9	.	TRBJ2-7	.
TGTGCCAGCAGCTTGAAGGGTGTCGGCTACGAGCAGTACTTC	CASSLKGVGYEQYF	TRBV5-4	.	TRBJ2-7	few
TGTGCCAGCAGCCCCCAGAGCCGACAAGAGACCCAGTACTTC	CASSPQSRQETQYF	TRBV7-2	.	TRBJ2-5	few
TGTGCCAGCAGTGGAACTGGACAGGGCGGCTACGAGCAGTACTTC	CASSGTGQGGYEQYF	TRBV2	TRBD1	TRBJ2-7	many
TGCAGTGCCCCGACTAGCGGGAGGGAAGAGACCCAGTACTTC	CSAPTSGREETQYF	TRBV20-1	TRBD2	TRBJ2-5	many
TGTGCCAGCAGTCCGGGGAGGGGGAGGAACGGGGAGCTGTTTTTT	CASSPGRGRNGELFF	TRBV5-4	.	TRBJ2-2	few
TGTGCCAGCACCTCGCGGGCTAGCATGAGGGCCGGGGAGCTGTTTTTT	CASTSRASMRAGELFF	TRBV12-3/TRBV12-4	.	TRBJ2-2	many
TGTGCCAGTCACCTAGCGGTAGAAGAGACCCAGTACTTC	CASHLAVEETQYF	TRBV2	TRBD2	TRBJ2-5	many
TGTGCCAGCAGTGCACGGGGTCCGGACACTGAAGCTTTCTTT	CASSARGPDTEAFF	TRBV2	.	TRBJ1-1	many
TGCGCCAGCGGGACCGGTGCACGGGAGACCCAGTACTTC	CASGTGARETQYF	TRBV5-1	.	TRBJ2-5	once
TGTGCCAGCAGGGACCTTAACTATGGCTACACCTTC	CASRDLNYGYTF	TRBV12-3/TRBV12-4	.	TRBJ1-2	many
TGTGCCAGCAGCTACACAACGGGACGGAGGAACACTGAAGCTTTCTTT	CASSYTTGRRNTEAFF	TRBV11-1	.	TRBJ1-1	many
TGCGCCAGCAGCTTGGGGGACAGGGTGACTGAAGCTTTCTTT	CASSLGDRVTEAFF	TRBV5-1	TRBD1	TRBJ1-1	many
TGTGCCAGTAGTATGAGACGGGAAATGAACACTGAAGCTTTCTTT	CASSMRREMNTEAFF	TRBV19	.	TRBJ1-1	once
TGTGCCAGTGGGGGGCGAGAGTACGAGCAGTACTTC	CASGGREYEQYF	TRBV28	.	TRBJ2-7	many
TGTGCTAGTGGCGATCGTGGGGGGGAGCTGTTTTTT	CASGDRGGELFF	TRBV12-5	.	TRBJ2-2	many
TGTGCCAGCAGCCGGGGGGCCTTTGAAAAACTGTTTTTT	CASSRGAFEKLFF	TRBV6-1	.	TRBJ1-4	.